This T cell receptor (beta chain) was captured by sequencing in a study of blood T cell repertoires in COVID-19. Generated by immunoSEQ multiplex PCR, the TCRdb table keeps only in-frame clones and is missing some. This sample yields some 96,000 clones, of which approximately 86% are seen a single time; around 5% belongs to the top ten. This clonotype originated in a human donor in a cohort sampled during active COVID-19. The sequencing input was peripheral blood.

The CDR3 DNA reads TGTGCCACCGGACACGGGGAGGGTGGAGATGAGCAGTTCTTC. Amino acids: CATGHGEGGDEQFF. The chain joins TRBV24-1 to TRBJ2-1; TRBD2 aligns across 7 bases. The CDR3 is 14 residues long. CDR1 is KGHDR, CDR2 SFDVKD, per germline. After removal of 9 bases from V and 8 bases from J, the junction contained 12 bases not matched to a gene.